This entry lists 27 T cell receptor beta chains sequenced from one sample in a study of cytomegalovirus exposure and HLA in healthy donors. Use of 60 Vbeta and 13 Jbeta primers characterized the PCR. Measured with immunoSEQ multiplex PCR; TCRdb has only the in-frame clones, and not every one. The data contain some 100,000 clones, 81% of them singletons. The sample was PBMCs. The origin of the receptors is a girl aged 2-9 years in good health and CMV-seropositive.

The CDR3 DNA reads TGTGCCAGCAGCTTAGGCGGAACCACCTATAATGAAAAACTGTTTTTT. Protein sequence: CASSLGGTTYNEKLFF. The gene calls are TRBV11-2 and TRBJ1-4; no reliable D call. CDR1 and CDR2 (germline): SGHAT, FQNNGV. V lost 1 base, J lost 4 bases, and 13 bases lay in between. The CDR3 has 16 amino acids.

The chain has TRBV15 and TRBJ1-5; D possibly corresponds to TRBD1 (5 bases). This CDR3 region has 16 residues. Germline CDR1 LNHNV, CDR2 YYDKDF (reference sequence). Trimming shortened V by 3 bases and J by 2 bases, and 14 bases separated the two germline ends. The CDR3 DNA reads TGTGCCACCAGCAGTGAAAGACAGACACGCAATCAGCCCCAGCATTTT. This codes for CATSSERQTRNQPQHF.

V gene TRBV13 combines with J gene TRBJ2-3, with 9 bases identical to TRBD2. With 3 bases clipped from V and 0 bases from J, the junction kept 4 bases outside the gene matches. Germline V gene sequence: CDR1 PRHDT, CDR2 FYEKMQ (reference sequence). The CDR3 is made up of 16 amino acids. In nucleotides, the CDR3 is TGTGCCAGCAGCTTCCCCGCGGGAGGGAGCACAGATACGCAGTATTTT. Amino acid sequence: CASSFPAGGSTDTQYF.

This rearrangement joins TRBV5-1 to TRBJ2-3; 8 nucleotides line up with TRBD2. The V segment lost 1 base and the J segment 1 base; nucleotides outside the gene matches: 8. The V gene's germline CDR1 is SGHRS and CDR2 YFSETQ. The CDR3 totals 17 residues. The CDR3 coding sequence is TGCGCCAGCAGCTTGTTAGCGGGAACCTTCGGCACAGATACGCAGTATTTT. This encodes CASSLLAGTFGTDTQYF.

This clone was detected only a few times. This CDR3 is CASSYSSLYNEQFF. CDR3 in DNA: TGTGCCAGCAGTTACTCGAGTCTTTACAATGAGCAGTTCTTC. This chain joins TRBV6-5 and TRBJ2-1; no clear D. The CDR3 contains 14 residues. From germline, CDR1 is MNHEY and CDR2 SVGAGI. V was clipped by 0 bases and J by 4 bases, with 7 bases between them.

The CDR3 is CASKQPGQGLGYTF. CDR3 nucleotides: TGTGCCAGCAAACAACCGGGACAGGGGTTAGGCTACACCTTC. This rearrangement joins TRBV28 to TRBJ1-2; 10 bases are a match to TRBD1. The CDR3 runs 14 residues. With 7 bases clipped from V and 8 bases from J, the junction kept 10 bases outside the gene matches. The germline gives CDR1 MDHEN, CDR2 SYDVKM.

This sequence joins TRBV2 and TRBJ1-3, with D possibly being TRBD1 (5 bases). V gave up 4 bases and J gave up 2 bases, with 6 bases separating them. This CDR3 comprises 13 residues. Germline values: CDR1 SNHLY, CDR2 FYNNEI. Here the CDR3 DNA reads TGTGCCAGCAGTGGGACACCTGGAAACACCATATATTTT. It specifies CASSGTPGNTIYF. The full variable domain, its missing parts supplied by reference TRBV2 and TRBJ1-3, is EPEVTQTPSHQVTQMGQEVILRCVPISNHLYFYWYRQILGQKVEFLVSFYNNEISEKSEIFDDQFSVERPDGSNFTLKIRSTKLEDSAMYFCASSGTPGNTIYFGEGSWLTVV.

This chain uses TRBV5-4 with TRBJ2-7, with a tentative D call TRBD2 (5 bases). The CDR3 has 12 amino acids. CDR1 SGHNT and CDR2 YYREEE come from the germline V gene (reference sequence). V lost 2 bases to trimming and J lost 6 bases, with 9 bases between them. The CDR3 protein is CASSFGVGEQYF. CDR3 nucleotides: TGTGCCAGCAGCTTCGGGGTCGGCGAGCAGTACTTC.

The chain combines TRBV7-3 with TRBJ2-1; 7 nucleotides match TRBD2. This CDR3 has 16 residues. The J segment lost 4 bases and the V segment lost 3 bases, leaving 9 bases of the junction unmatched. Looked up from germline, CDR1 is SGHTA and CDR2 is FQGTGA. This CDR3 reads CASSFSGGSQYNEQFF. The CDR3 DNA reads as TGTGCCAGCAGCTTTTCCGGCGGGAGCCAGTACAATGAGCAGTTCTTC.

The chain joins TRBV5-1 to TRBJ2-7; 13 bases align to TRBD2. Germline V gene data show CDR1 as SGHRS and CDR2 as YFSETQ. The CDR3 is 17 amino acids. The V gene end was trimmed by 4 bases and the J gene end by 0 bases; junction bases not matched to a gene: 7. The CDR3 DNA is TGCGCCAGCAGCCCAGGGACTAGCGGGGCCAGCTCCTACGAGCAGTACTTC. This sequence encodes CASSPGTSGASSYEQYF. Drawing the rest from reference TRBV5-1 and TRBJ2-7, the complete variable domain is KAGVTQTPRYLIKTRGQQVTLSCSPISGHRSVSWYQQTPGQGLQFLFEYFSETQRNKGNFPGRFSGRQFSNSRSEMNVSTLELGDSALYLCASSPGTSGASSYEQYFGPGTRLTVT.

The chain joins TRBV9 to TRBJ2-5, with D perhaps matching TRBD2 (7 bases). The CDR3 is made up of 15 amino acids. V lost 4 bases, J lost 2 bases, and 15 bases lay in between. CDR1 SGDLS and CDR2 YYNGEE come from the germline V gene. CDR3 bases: TGTGCCAGCAGCTGGGGAGGGGGGAGGCAAGAGACCCAGTACTTC. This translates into CASSWGGGRQETQYF.

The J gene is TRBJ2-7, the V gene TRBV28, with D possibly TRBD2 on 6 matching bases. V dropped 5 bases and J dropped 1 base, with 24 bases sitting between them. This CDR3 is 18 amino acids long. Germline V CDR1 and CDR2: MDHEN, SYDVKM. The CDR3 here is CASSPVLIREIASYEQYF. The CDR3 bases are TGTGCCAGCAGTCCTGTACTCATCCGGGAGATAGCGTCCTACGAGCAGTACTTC.

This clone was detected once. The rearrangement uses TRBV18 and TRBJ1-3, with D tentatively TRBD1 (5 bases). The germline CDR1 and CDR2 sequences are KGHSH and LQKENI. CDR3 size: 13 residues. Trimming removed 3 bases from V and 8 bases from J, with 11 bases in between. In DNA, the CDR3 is TGTGCCAGCTCACCCATCCTAGGGGACACCATATATTTT. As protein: CASSPILGDTIYF. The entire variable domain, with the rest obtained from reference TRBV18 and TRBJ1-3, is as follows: NAGVMQNPRHLVRRRGQEARLRCSPMKGHSHVYWYRQLPEEGLKFMVYLQKENIIDESGMPKERFSAEFPKEGPSILRIQQVVRGDSAAYFCASSPILGDTIYFGEGSWLTVV.

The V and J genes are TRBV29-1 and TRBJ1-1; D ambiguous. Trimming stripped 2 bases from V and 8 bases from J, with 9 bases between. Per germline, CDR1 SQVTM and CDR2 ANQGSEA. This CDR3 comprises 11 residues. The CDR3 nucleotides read TGCAGCGTTGAACGCGGGATCGAAGCTTTCTTT. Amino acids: CSVERGIEAFF.

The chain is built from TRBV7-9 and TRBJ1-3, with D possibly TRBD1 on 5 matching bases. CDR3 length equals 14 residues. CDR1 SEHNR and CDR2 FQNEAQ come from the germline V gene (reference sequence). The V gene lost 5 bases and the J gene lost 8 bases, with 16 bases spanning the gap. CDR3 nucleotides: TGTGCCAGCAGCCGCGGAGGGGTTCGGGACACCATATATTTT. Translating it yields CASSRGGVRDTIYF.

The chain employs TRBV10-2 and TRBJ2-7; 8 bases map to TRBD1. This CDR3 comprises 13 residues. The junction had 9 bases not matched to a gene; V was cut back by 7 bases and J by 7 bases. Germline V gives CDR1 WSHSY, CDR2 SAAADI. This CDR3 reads CASTRDRKWEQYF. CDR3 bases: TGCGCCAGCACCCGGGACAGGAAGTGGGAGCAGTACTTC.

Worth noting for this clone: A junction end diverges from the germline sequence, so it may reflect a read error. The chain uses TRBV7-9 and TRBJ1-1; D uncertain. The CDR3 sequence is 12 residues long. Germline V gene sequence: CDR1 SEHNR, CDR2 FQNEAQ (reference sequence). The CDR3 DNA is TGTTCCAGTCTCCCCCGGGTTACTGAAGCTTTCTTT. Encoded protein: CSSLPRVTEAFF. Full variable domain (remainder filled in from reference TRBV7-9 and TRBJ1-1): DTGVSQNPRHKITKRGQNVTFRCDPISEHNRLYWYRQTLGQGPEFLTYFQNEAQLEKSRLLSDRFSAERPKGSFSTLEIQRTEQGDSAMYLCSSLPRVTEAFFGQGTRLTVV.

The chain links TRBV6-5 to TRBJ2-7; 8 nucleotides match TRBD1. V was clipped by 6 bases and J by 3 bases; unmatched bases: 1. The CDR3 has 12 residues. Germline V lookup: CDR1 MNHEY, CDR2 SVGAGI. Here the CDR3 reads CASSGTGYEQYF. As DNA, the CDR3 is TGTGCCAGCAGCGGGACAGGCTACGAGCAGTACTTC.

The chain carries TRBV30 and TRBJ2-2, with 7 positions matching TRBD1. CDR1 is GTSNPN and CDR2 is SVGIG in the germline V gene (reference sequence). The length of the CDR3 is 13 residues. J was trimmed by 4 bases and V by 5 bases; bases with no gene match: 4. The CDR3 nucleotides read TGTGCCTGGGACAGGGAGACCACCGGGGAGCTGTTTTTT. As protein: CAWDRETTGELFF.

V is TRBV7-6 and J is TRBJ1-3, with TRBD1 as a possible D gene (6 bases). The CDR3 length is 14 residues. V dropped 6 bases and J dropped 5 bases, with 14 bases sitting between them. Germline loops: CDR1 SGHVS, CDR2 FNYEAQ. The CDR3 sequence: CASSLDSLRNTIYF. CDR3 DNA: TGTGCCAGCAGTTTGGACAGCCTCAGAAACACCATATATTTT.

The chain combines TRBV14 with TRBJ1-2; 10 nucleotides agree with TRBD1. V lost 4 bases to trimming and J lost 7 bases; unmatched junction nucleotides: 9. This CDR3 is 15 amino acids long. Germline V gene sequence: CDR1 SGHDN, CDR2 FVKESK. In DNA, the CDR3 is TGTGCCAGCAGCCCTCTCTTCGGGACAGGGGCTGGCTACACCTTC. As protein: CASSPLFGTGAGYTF.

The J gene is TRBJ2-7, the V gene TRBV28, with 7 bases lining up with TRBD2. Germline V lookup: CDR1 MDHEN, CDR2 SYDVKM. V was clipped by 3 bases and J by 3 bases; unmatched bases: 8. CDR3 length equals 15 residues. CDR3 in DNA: TGTGCCAGCAGTTTGGGGAGGGAATGGGGCTACGAGCAGTACTTC. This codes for CASSLGREWGYEQYF.

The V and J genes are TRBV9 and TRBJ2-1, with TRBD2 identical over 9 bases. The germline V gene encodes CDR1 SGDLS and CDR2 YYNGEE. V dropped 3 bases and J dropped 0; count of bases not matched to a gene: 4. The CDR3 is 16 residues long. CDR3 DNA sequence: TGTGCCAGCAGCGCTAGCGGGACGATCTCCTACAATGAGCAGTTCTTC. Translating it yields CASSASGTISYNEQFF.

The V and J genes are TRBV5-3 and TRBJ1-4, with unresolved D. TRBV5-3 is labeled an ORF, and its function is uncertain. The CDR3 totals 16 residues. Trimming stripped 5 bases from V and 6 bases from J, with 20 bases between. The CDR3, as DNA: TGTGCCAGAAGTCAATGCCTTACGGGTGTGTATGAAAAACTGTTTTTT. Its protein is CARSQCLTGVYEKLFF.

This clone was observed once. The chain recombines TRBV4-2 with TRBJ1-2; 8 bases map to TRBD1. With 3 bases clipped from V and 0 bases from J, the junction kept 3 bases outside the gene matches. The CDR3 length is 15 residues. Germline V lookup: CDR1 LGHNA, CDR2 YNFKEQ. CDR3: CASSHGQGTNYGYTF. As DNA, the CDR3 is TGTGCCAGCAGCCACGGACAGGGAACTAACTATGGCTACACCTTC.

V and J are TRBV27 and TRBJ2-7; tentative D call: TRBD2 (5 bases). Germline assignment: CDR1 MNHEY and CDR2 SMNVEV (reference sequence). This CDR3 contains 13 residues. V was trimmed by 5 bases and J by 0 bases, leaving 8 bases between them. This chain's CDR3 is CASSNRGSYEQYF. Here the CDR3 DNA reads TGTGCCAGCAGTAACCGGGGCTCCTACGAGCAGTACTTC.

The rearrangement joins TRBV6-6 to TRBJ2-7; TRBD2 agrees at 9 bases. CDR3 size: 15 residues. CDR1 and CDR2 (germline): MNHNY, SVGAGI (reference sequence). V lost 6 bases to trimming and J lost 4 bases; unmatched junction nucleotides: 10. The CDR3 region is CASSNIAGVGYEQYF. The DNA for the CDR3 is TGTGCCAGCAGCAACATAGCGGGAGTGGGGTACGAGCAGTACTTC.